The present TCR beta chain was sequenced within a study of T cell responses to AZD1222 COVID-19 vaccine. The V and J ends lost 1 base and 7 bases, in that order; junction bases with no gene match: 4. Germline CDR1 is SGHAT and CDR2 is FQDESV (reference sequence). The CDR3 contains 15 residues. Study-level points and caveats: After two AZD1222 doses, spike-specific TCR breadth and depth rose versus day 0. Distributed over spike, vaccine-associated CD4 TCRs predominated at 160-218 and 743-854. None of the repertoires were sampled until the peak T cell response had passed. Females made up more of the donors, who were largely white British, and clonal diversity may have come out too low.

This table comes from immunoSEQ multiplex PCR, and its TCRdb copy is limited to in-frame clones, with some not included. Counted here are about 93,000 clones, over 80% occurring once; the ten biggest clones make up 16%. A note on this clone: Its antigen remains unknown.

The source of this sequence is an adult in good health. The sequences come from peripheral blood, collected on day 0 of AZD1222 vaccination. The V call is TRBV11-1, the J call TRBJ2-4, with TRBD2 identical over 10 bases. CDR3 amino acids: CASSLEGTSANIQYF. The CDR3 DNA sequence: TGTGCCAGCAGCTTAGAGGGGACTAGCGCCAACATTCAGTACTTC.